This TCR beta chain is from a study of blood T cell repertoires in COVID-19. Study as a whole: Acute and convalescent COVID-19 samples came from the United States, Italy and Spain. The cDNA or gDNA used as material had been derived from T cells, B-cell-depleted T cells, or PBMCs.

Authors' analysis steps: From reference gene primer amplification, estimates of nucleated cell counts were derived. The protocol was immunoSEQ multiplex PCR, while the TCRdb copy is restricted to in-frame clones and leaves out a portion. V and J calls plus clone size are reproduced from that table; the DNA served to infer D and trimming. The sample includes hundreds of thousands of clones, roughly 90% of them seen just once. The CDR3 sequence is 17 residues long. The V gene end was trimmed by 3 bases and the J gene end by 5 bases; junction bases not matched to a gene: 15. Germline CDR1 reads MNHNS; CDR2 reads SASEGT.

This sequence joins TRBV6-1 and TRBJ1-1; 7 positions agree with TRBD1. This receptor was identified in a man in his sixties who had recovered from COVID-19. The sequencing sample was made of peripheral blood. This chain's CDR3 is CASSEGRDRELGTEAFF. The CDR3 nucleotides are TGTGCCAGCAGTGAGGGTCGCGACAGGGAATTAGGGACTGAAGCTTTCTTT.